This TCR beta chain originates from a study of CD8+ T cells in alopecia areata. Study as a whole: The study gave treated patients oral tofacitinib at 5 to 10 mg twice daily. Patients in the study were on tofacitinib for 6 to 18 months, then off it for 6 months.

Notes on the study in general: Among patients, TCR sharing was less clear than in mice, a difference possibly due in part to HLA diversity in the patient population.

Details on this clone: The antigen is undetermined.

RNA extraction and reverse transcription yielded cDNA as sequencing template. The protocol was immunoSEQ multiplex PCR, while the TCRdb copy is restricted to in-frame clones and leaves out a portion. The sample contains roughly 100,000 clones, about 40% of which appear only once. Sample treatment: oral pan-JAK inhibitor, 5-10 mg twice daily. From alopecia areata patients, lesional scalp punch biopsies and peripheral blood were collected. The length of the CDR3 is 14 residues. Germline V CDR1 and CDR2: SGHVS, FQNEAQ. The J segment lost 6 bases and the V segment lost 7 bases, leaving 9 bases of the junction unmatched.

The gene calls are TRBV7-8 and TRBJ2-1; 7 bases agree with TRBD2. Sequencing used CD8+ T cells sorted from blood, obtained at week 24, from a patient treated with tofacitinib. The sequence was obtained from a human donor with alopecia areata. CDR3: CASNWAGEFNEQFF. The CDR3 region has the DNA TGTGCCAGCAACTGGGCGGGAGAGTTCAATGAGCAGTTCTTC.